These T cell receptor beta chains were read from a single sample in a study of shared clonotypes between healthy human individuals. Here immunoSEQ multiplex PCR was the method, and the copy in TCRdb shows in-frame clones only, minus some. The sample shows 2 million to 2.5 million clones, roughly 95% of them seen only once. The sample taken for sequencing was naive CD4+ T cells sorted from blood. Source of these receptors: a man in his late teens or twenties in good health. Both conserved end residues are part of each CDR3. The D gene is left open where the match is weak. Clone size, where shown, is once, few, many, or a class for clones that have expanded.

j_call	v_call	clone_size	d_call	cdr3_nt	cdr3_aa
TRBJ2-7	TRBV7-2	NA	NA	TGTGCCAGCAGTCCTACTGGGCCGCGGCAGTACTTC	CASSPTGPRQYF
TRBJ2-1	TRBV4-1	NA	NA	TGCGCCAGCAAGGGTAGAGGGGAGCAGTTCTTC	CASKGRGEQFF
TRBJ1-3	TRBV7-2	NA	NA	TGTGCCAGCAGCCCTGGGGGGGCAGATTCGGCTGGAAACACCATATATTTT	CASSPGGADSAGNTIYF
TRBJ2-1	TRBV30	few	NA	TGTGCCTGGAGAGCGGTCGATGAGCAGTTCTTC	CAWRAVDEQFF
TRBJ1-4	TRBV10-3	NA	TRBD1	TGTGCCATCAGTTCGACAGGGGCGAATGAAAAACTGTTTTTT	CAISSTGANEKLFF
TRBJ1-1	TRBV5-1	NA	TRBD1	TGCGCCAGCAGCTTGGTGGCAGGGGGGAACACTGAAGCTTTCTTT	CASSLVAGGNTEAFF
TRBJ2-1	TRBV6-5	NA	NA	TGTGCCAGCAGTCGAGGGGCATGGCAGTTCTTC	CASSRGAWQFF
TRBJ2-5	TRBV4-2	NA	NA	TGTGCCAGCAGCCAAGACGTAGGGGGACTCCAAGAGACCCAGTACTTC	CASSQDVGGLQETQYF
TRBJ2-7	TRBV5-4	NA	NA	TGTGCCAGCAGCTCCGGACGAGGGGGAGCCTACGAGCAGTACTTC	CASSSGRGGAYEQYF
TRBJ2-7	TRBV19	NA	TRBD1	TGTGCCAGTAGTATAAAAAATTGGACAGGTCTCTGGCTTAGAGTGAACGAGCAGTACTTC	CASSIKNWTGLWLRVNEQYF
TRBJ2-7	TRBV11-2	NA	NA	TGTGCCAGCAGCTTAGCGGTGGGGTTGTATTACTACGAGCAGTACTTC	CASSLAVGLYYYEQYF
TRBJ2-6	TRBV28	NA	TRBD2	TGTGCCAGCAGTGGACTAGCGGTCCTCTCTGGGGCCAACGTCCTGACTTTC	CASSGLAVLSGANVLTF
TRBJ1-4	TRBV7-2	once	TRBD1	TGTGCCAGCAGCTTCTCCAGACAGGGAGGGAATGAAAAACTGTTTTTT	CASSFSRQGGNEKLFF
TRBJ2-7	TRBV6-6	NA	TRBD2	TGTGCCATCAGTACGAGCGGGAGTTCCTACGAGCAGTACTTC	CAISTSGSSYEQYF